This T cell receptor (beta chain) was identified during a study of control samples from healthy donors and cancer patients. The data were produced by immunoSEQ multiplex PCR, yet TCRdb's version contains in-frame clones alone and is incomplete. This table holds fewer than 300,000 clones, approximately 80% found once. The CDR3 consists of 14 residues. Looked up from germline, CDR1 is LNHDA and CDR2 is SQIVND (reference sequence). The ends were cut back, 3 bases at V and 9 bases at J, with 12 bases in the middle. This receptor was identified in a woman aged 60-75 years with lung cancer. The specimen was PBMCs. The rearrangement uses TRBV19 and TRBJ1-6; no definite D call. Here the CDR3 reads CASSILPSVSPLHF. CDR3 sequence (DNA): TGTGCCAGTAGTATTTTGCCTTCGGTTTCACCCCTCCACTTT.